This TCR beta chain emerged from a study of cytomegalovirus exposure and HLA in healthy donors. V was shortened by 4 bases and J by 1 base, with 16 bases between the two germline ends. Germline V gives CDR1 SGHTA, CDR2 FQGNSA. This CDR3 comprises 16 residues. Measured with immunoSEQ multiplex PCR; TCRdb has only the in-frame clones, and not every one. The sample gives roughly 280,000 clones, roughly 85% of which show up once; approximately 1% is in the top ten. The chain recombines TRBV7-2 with TRBJ1-1, with D maybe TRBD1 (5 bases). The sequenced sample consisted of PBMCs. The TCR sequence derives from a young woman in good health and CMV-seronegative. The CDR3 sequence: CASSSWGGVANTEAFF. In nucleotides, the CDR3 is TGTGCCAGCAGCTCCTGGGGGGGGGTAGCGAACACTGAAGCTTTCTTT.